Each of the 9 T cell receptor beta chains below was sequenced from the same sample in a study of blood T cell repertoires in COVID-19. Sequencing used immunoSEQ multiplex PCR; TCRdb keeps in-frame clones, though not all of them. This sample has about 150,000 clones, with approximately 84% found just once. Sequencing input: peripheral blood. The receptors here all came from a man aged 65 to 79 with active or convalescent COVID-19.

This clone has a handful of counts. V is TRBV2 and J is TRBJ1-2; 7 bases are shared with TRBD1. J gave up 2 bases and V 7 bases, and 7 bases lay outside the gene matches. This CDR3 has 14 residues. Germline V gene lookup returns CDR1 SNHLY and CDR2 FYNNEI. This CDR3 is CASKGDSLNYGYTF. CDR3 nucleotide sequence: TGTGCCAGCAAGGGGGACAGCTTAAACTATGGCTACACCTTC.

This chain links TRBV7-9 with TRBJ1-2, with TRBD1 as a possible D gene (6 bases). The CDR3 has 16 amino acids. The V and J ends lost 2 bases and 0 bases respectively, with 13 bases between them. Germline V gene lookup returns CDR1 SEHNR and CDR2 FQNEAQ (reference sequence). The CDR3 sequence: CASSLRDTLTNYGYTF. CDR3 nucleotide sequence: TGTGCCAGCAGCTTAAGGGACACACTTACTAACTATGGCTACACCTTC.

The genes are TRBV18 and TRBJ1-2; D perhaps matches TRBD1 (5 bases). The germline V gene has CDR1 KGHSH and CDR2 LQKENI. CDR3 length: 14 amino acids. V shed 6 bases and J shed 8 bases, with 19 bases lying between them. The CDR3 nucleotides are TGTGCCAGCTCTCCTACGAGTTTCGACAGCGGCTACACCTTC. Its protein is CASSPTSFDSGYTF.

This clone is a singleton in its sample. This chain joins TRBV6-5 and TRBJ2-7, with a weak D call TRBD2 (5 bases). This CDR3 has 15 residues. The V gene's germline CDR1 is MNHEY and CDR2 SVGAGI. V was cut by 2 bases and J by 2 bases, with 13 bases left in between. In nucleotides, the CDR3 is TGTGCCAGCAGTTACACCTCCGGGATTACCTACGAGCAGTACTTC. Amino acids: CASSYTSGITYEQYF.

The gene calls are TRBV2 and TRBJ1-6; D unclear. Germline lookup yields CDR1 SNHLY and CDR2 FYNNEI. The CDR3 is made up of 15 amino acids. V dropped 6 bases and J dropped 5 bases, with 14 bases sitting between them. CDR3 coding DNA: TGTGCCAGCAGGGGCTTTTTCTCAAATAATTCACCCCTCCACTTT. Translating it yields CASRGFFSNNSPLHF.

This chain links TRBV6-5 with TRBJ1-4, with 7 bases identical to TRBD1. The CDR3 loop spans 15 amino acids. Trimming at V came to 6 bases and at J to 4 bases, leaving 8 bases not matched to a gene. The germline gives CDR1 MNHEY, CDR2 SVGAGI. The CDR3 here is CASSVRTGHNEKLFF. CDR3 nucleotides: TGTGCCAGCAGCGTTAGGACAGGCCATAATGAAAAACTGTTTTTT.

This clone was seen only once. The chain recombines TRBV2 with TRBJ1-5; D ambiguous. Trimming cost V 6 bases and J 6 bases, with 18 bases left between them. Looked up from germline, CDR1 is SNHLY and CDR2 is FYNNEI. This CDR3 contains 15 residues. CDR3 amino acids: CASSERTGLVQPQHF. The CDR3, as DNA: TGTGCCAGCAGCGAAAGGACTGGGCTTGTTCAGCCCCAGCATTTT.

The chain recombines TRBV2 with TRBJ2-1; 9 nucleotides line up with TRBD2. Losses at the gene ends were 8 bases for V and 8 bases for J; bases not matched to a gene: 10. Germline V gene lookup returns CDR1 SNHLY and CDR2 FYNNEI. The CDR3 is 14 amino acids. The CDR3 sequence: CASAVQREVYEQFF. Here the CDR3 DNA reads TGTGCCAGCGCGGTGCAGCGGGAGGTCTATGAGCAGTTCTTC.

V gene TRBV14 combines with J gene TRBJ1-1, with 7 nucleotides matching TRBD1. Trimming took 6 bases from V and 1 from J; bases not matched to a gene: 2. The CDR3 is 13 amino acids. Germline CDR1 is SGHDN and CDR2 is FVKESK. The CDR3 here is CASSGQANTEAFF. CDR3 DNA: TGTGCCAGCAGTGGACAGGCGAACACTGAAGCTTTCTTT.